This T cell receptor (beta chain) stems from a study of shared clonotypes between healthy human individuals. Naive CD8 populations comprised CD45RO-negative cells positively selected for CCR7, excluding terminally differentiated effector memory CD45RA+ cells. There are 15 residues in the CDR3. Germline V gene lookup returns CDR1 SGHRS and CDR2 YFSETQ. V lost 4 bases and J 1 base, leaving 14 bases between the germline ends. Generated by immunoSEQ multiplex PCR, the TCRdb table keeps only in-frame clones and is missing some. The profile covers about 2.1 million clones, with just over 90% appearing a single time and under 2% taken by the ten largest.

This chain connects TRBV5-1 to TRBJ2-5, with D hard to call. Specimen: naive CD8+ T cells from PBMCs. This receptor was obtained from a man aged 18 to 30 in good health. Some clones in this sample may be carry-over from other donors' samples. In nucleotides, the CDR3 is TGCGCCAGCAGCCCCCCCCCTGAAGCCCAAGAGACCCAGTACTTC. It translates to CASSPPPEAQETQYF.